Below are 22 T cell receptor beta chains sequenced from a single sample in a study of blood T cell repertoires in COVID-19. Some clones are missing from TCRdb's copy, which holds only in-frame ones; the method was immunoSEQ multiplex PCR. The sample yields 40,000 or so clones, around 91% seen once. Sequenced input: peripheral blood. The receptors were sampled from a man aged 45-65 years with active COVID-19.

This chain joins TRBV2 and TRBJ1-2, with 7 bases that match TRBD1. The trim removed 8 bases at V and 5 bases at J, leaving 5 bases unmatched. CDR3 size: 12 residues. The germline V gene encodes CDR1 SNHLY and CDR2 FYNNEI. The CDR3 nucleotides read TGTGCCAGCCGGGACAGCAATTATGGCTACACCTTC. Its translation: CASRDSNYGYTF. The whole variable domain, remainder taken from reference TRBV2 and TRBJ1-2, is EPEVTQTPSHQVTQMGQEVILRCVPISNHLYFYWYRQILGQKVEFLVSFYNNEISEKSEIFDDQFSVERPDGSNFTLKIRSTKLEDSAMYFCASRDSNYGYTFGSGTRLTVV.

The chain employs TRBV6-4 and TRBJ2-3; possibly TRBD1 for D (5 bases). The CDR3 contains 15 residues. Per germline, CDR1 MRHNA and CDR2 SNTAGT. The V gene lost 0 bases and the J gene lost 1 base, with 8 bases spanning the gap. The CDR3 sequence is CASSDSTTGTDTQYF. The CDR3 bases are TGTGCCAGCAGTGACTCGACGACAGGCACAGATACGCAGTATTTT.

V usage is TRBV3-1 (or the pseudogene TRBV3-2) and J usage is TRBJ1-2; possibly TRBD1 for D (5 bases). The CDR3 sequence is 17 residues long. Trimming removed 3 bases at V and 8 bases at J, with 25 bases between. CDR1 is LGHDT and CDR2 is YNNKEL in the germline V gene (reference sequence). CDR3 nucleotide sequence: TGTGCCAGCAGCCACTTACCGAGCCAGGGTAGATCCTTCGGCTACACCTTC. As protein: CASSHLPSQGRSFGYTF.

The V and J genes are TRBV6-2 or TRBV6-3 and TRBJ1-6; 9 bases fit TRBD1. The CDR3 runs 15 residues. Germline V gives CDR1 MNHEY, CDR2 SVGEGT. The junction had 10 bases not matched to a gene; V was cut back by 6 bases and J by 10 bases. The DNA of the CDR3 is TGTGCCAGCAGCCCCTACAGGGGGCAGGGATCACCCCTCCACTTT. As protein: CASSPYRGQGSPLHF.

J is TRBJ2-2 and V is TRBV30; 7 positions match TRBD2. There are 14 residues in the CDR3. Trimming took 5 bases from V and 4 from J; bases not matched to a gene: 7. Per the germline V gene, CDR1 is GTSNPN and CDR2 is SVGIG (reference sequence). Here the CDR3 reads CAWGGRGATGELFF. CDR3 sequence (DNA): TGTGCCTGGGGGGGGAGGGGAGCCACCGGGGAGCTGTTTTTT.

The chain links TRBV5-1 to TRBJ1-2; the match to TRBD1 covers 8 bases. The V gene's germline CDR1 is SGHRS and CDR2 YFSETQ. Unmatched junction bases numbered 6, after V lost 0 bases and J lost 2 bases. This CDR3 comprises 16 residues. The CDR3 DNA is TGCGCCAGCAGCTTGGGGGGACAGGTCCTAAACTATGGCTACACCTTC. It codes for CASSLGGQVLNYGYTF. The variable domain in full, with the rest retrieved from reference TRBV5-1 and TRBJ1-2, is KAGVTQTPRYLIKTRGQQVTLSCSPISGHRSVSWYQQTPGQGLQFLFEYFSETQRNKGNFPGRFSGRQFSNSRSEMNVSTLELGDSALYLCASSLGGQVLNYGYTFGSGTRLTVV.

This rearrangement joins TRBV10-2 to TRBJ1-6; 8 bases are shared with TRBD1. Germline CDR1 is WSHSY and CDR2 is SAAADI. The CDR3 has 16 amino acids. Trimming took 3 bases from V and 4 from J; bases not matched to a gene: 5. The CDR3 loop reads CASSDMGQVYNSPLHF. CDR3 sequence (DNA): TGCGCCAGCAGTGATATGGGACAGGTGTATAATTCACCCCTCCACTTT.

The chain has TRBV7-2 and TRBJ2-5; 9 bases are a match to TRBD2. V was pared by 5 bases and J by 4 bases, with 8 bases of the junction left unmatched. Germline V gene sequence: CDR1 SGHTA, CDR2 FQGNSA. This CDR3 comprises 15 residues. The CDR3 sequence: CASSQRTSVGETQYF. The CDR3 DNA sequence: TGTGCCAGCAGCCAGAGGACTAGCGTTGGAGAGACCCAGTACTTC.

The rearrangement joins TRBV11-2 to TRBJ2-3; no clear D gene. Germline V CDR1 and CDR2: SGHAT, FQNNGV. The length of the CDR3 is 16 residues. Trimming shortened V by 5 bases and J by 0 bases, and 15 bases separated the two germline ends. CDR3 region: CASSPSVTASTDTQYF. The CDR3 nucleotides read TGTGCCAGCAGCCCTAGTGTGACGGCTAGCACAGATACGCAGTATTTT. The whole variable domain, remainder taken from reference TRBV11-2 and TRBJ2-3, is EAGVAQSPRYKIIEKRQSVAFWCNPISGHATLYWYQQILGQGPKLLIQFQNNGVVDDSQLPKDRFSAERLKGVDSTLKIQPAKLEDSAVYLCASSPSVTASTDTQYFGPGTRLTVL.

This chain connects TRBV24-1 to TRBJ2-6; TRBD1 might be the D (6 bases). Trimming stripped 3 bases from V and 0 bases from J, with 14 bases between. CDR1 and CDR2 (germline): KGHDR, SFDVKD. The CDR3 is 18 residues long. Written as DNA, the CDR3 is TGTGCCACCAGTGATGCCCGGGACAATGTCTCTGGGGCCAACGTCCTGACTTTC. It codes for CATSDARDNVSGANVLTF.

The chain combines TRBV7-2 with TRBJ1-1; 11 bases align to TRBD1. The junction had 17 bases not matched to a gene; V was cut back by 4 bases and J by 10 bases. Looked up from germline, CDR1 is SGHTA and CDR2 is FQGNSA. The CDR3 extends over 17 amino acids. DNA for the CDR3: TGTGCCAGCAGCTCCCTACGAAACGGACAGGGGGCATACCGAGCTTTCTTT. Protein sequence: CASSSLRNGQGAYRAFF.

The chain couples TRBV11-1 to TRBJ2-3; D call uncertain. CDR3 size: 13 residues. V dropped 8 bases and J dropped 3 bases, with 12 bases sitting between them. Germline CDR1 is SGHAT and CDR2 is FQDESV (reference sequence). The chain's CDR3 is CASSSYFTDTQYF. CDR3 coding DNA: TGTGCCAGCTCCTCCTATTTTACAGATACGCAGTATTTT.

In its sample, this clone was seen once. V gene TRBV28 combines with J gene TRBJ2-7; TRBD2 aligns across 7 bases. V trimming: 3 bases; J trimming: 0 bases; junction bases outside the gene matches: 20. The CDR3 covers 20 residues. Per germline, CDR1 MDHEN and CDR2 SYDVKM. The CDR3 is CASSFPSKGLAVRSSYEQYF. In DNA form, the CDR3 reads TGTGCCAGCAGTTTCCCTTCGAAAGGGCTAGCGGTGAGGAGCTCCTACGAGCAGTACTTC.

The rearrangement joins TRBV19 to TRBJ2-3; 12 bases are a match to TRBD2. J was trimmed by 1 base and V by 4 bases; bases with no gene match: 3. The CDR3 runs 16 residues. Germline CDR1 and CDR2: LNHDA and SQIVND (reference sequence). The CDR3 spells CASSTRTSGGTDTQYF. As DNA, the CDR3 is TGTGCCAGTAGTACTAGGACTAGCGGGGGCACAGATACGCAGTATTTT. Complete variable domain (other parts from reference TRBV19 and TRBJ2-3): DGGITQSPKYLFRKEGQNVTLSCEQNLNHDAMYWYRQDPGQGLRLIYYSQIVNDFQKGDIAEGYSVSREKKESFPLTVTSAQKNPTAFYLCASSTRTSGGTDTQYFGPGTRLTVL.

By share of the sample, this clone is medium-sized (0.01 to 0.1%). The chain carries TRBV3-1 (or the pseudogene TRBV3-2) and TRBJ1-2, with D unresolved. V dropped 4 bases and J dropped 5 bases, with 11 bases sitting between them. CDR1 and CDR2 (germline): LGHDT, YNNKEL (reference sequence). This CDR3 spans 13 amino acids. The CDR3 region has the DNA TGTGCCAGCAGCCCAAACGGGATATATGGCTACACCTTC. It specifies CASSPNGIYGYTF.

This sequence joins TRBV28 and TRBJ2-1; 8 bases are a match to TRBD1. This CDR3 is built from 13 residues. Germline assignment: CDR1 MDHEN and CDR2 SYDVKM. J gave up 9 bases and V 5 bases, and 6 bases lay outside the gene matches. The CDR3: CASSRQGIGEQFF. The CDR3 DNA follows: TGTGCCAGCAGTCGACAGGGGATTGGTGAGCAGTTCTTC.

As to this clone: The germline gene is not matched at one end of the junction; a read error may be the cause. Additional DNA sequences in this sample encode the identical CDR3. CDR3 in amino acids: CASSQGNSGANVLTF. CDR3 bases: TGTGCCAGTAGTCAGGGTAACTCTGGGGCCAACGTCTTGACTTTC. The chain employs TRBV19 and TRBJ2-6; weak D call: TRBD1 (5 bases). In germline, CDR1 is LNHDA, CDR2 SQIVND (reference sequence). The CDR3 loop spans 15 amino acids. The whole variable domain, filled in from reference TRBV19 and TRBJ2-6, reads DGGITQSPKYLFRKEGQNVTLSCEQNLNHDAMYWYRQDPGQGLRLIYYSQIVNDFQKGDIAEGYSVSREKKESFPLTVTSAQKNPTAFYLCASSQGNSGANVLTFGAGSRLTVL.

J is TRBJ2-2 and V is TRBV12-3 or TRBV12-4; a possible D gene is TRBD1 (5 bases). This CDR3 is built from 11 residues. Trimming pared 7 bases from V and 8 bases from J, leaving 8 bases between. CDR3 DNA: TGTGCCAGCACACGGACAGGGGAGCTGTTTTTT. Translating gives CASTRTGELFF.

V usage is TRBV2 and J usage is TRBJ2-1; D may be TRBD2 (5 bases). Germline V CDR1 and CDR2: SNHLY, FYNNEI. Trimming took 6 bases from V and 3 from J, leaving 18 bases between them. The CDR3 covers 16 residues. The CDR3 here is CASRSATSYFYNEQFF. The CDR3 nucleotides are TGTGCCAGCAGGTCAGCCACTAGTTATTTCTACAATGAGCAGTTCTTC.

This clone was picked up a small number of times. The gene calls are TRBV3-1 (or the pseudogene TRBV3-2) and TRBJ1-6; possible D gene TRBD1, 6 bases. This CDR3 has 17 amino acids. V lost 3 bases and J lost 7, with 19 bases in between. Germline V gene sequence: CDR1 LGHDT, CDR2 YNNKEL (reference sequence). CDR3 in DNA: TGTGCCAGCAGCCATTCTGGACAGATGATAAGGAATTCACCCCTCCACTTT. Its protein is CASSHSGQMIRNSPLHF.

The rearrangement links TRBV19 to TRBJ2-2; 8 bases are a match to TRBD1. The germline CDR1 and CDR2 sequences are LNHDA and SQIVND (reference sequence). V lost 3 bases to trimming and J lost 4 bases; unmatched junction nucleotides: 7. The CDR3 consists of 16 residues. CDR3 amino acids: CASSMSQGAGTGELFF. CDR3 nucleotide sequence: TGTGCCAGTAGTATGAGTCAGGGGGCGGGCACCGGGGAGCTGTTTTTT. Using reference TRBV19 and TRBJ2-2 for the parts outside the CDR3, the full variable domain is DGGITQSPKYLFRKEGQNVTLSCEQNLNHDAMYWYRQDPGQGLRLIYYSQIVNDFQKGDIAEGYSVSREKKESFPLTVTSAQKNPTAFYLCASSMSQGAGTGELFFGEGSRLTVL.

This rearrangement joins TRBV12-3 or TRBV12-4 to TRBJ2-7, with D possibly TRBD2 on 5 matching bases. Trimming cost V 5 bases and J 6 bases, with 11 bases left between them. This CDR3 is 12 amino acids long. CDR3 sequence: CASSIRGGEQYF. CDR3 in DNA: TGTGCCAGCAGTATAAGAGGAGGCGAGCAGTACTTC.